The following is a T cell receptor (beta chain) sequence with its context. The antigen is not known. A single record per CDR3 protein comes from TCRdb applying MiXCR to the reads. The sample has almost 550,000 distinct CDR3 sequences; 16% are singletons. This CDR3 comprises 16 residues. Trimming removed 1 base from V and 4 bases from J, with 14 bases in between. These data are taken from a study of T cell repertoires in cytomegalovirus infection. Turning to the study itself: An indication of both CMV infection and matching HLA type came from public TCR beta signatures.

Study-level results: In two of eight donors, the top clonotype was HLA-C-restricted CMV-specific.

The sample was CD8+ T cells from PBMCs. The chain is built from TRBV12-3 or TRBV12-4 and TRBJ2-1; unclear D gene. The source of this sequence is a human donor in good health (CMV status not recorded). Some clones in this sample may be carry-over from other donors' samples. CDR3 amino acids: CASSLEIRVGYNEQFF. The CDR3, as DNA: TGTGCCAGCAGTTTAGAAATAAGGGTTGGGTACAATGAGCAGTTCTTC.